This T cell receptor beta chain was sequenced for a study of blood T cell repertoires in COVID-19. Study information: Some COVID-19 samples were acute and others convalescent; all came from the United States, Italy and Spain.

Measured with immunoSEQ multiplex PCR; TCRdb has only the in-frame clones, and not every one. The sample contains 150,000 to 200,000 clones, 65% to 90% of which appear only once. The sequence derives from a man in his forties who had recovered from COVID-19. The sequencing input was PBMCs or T cells enriched from blood (not recorded which).

The CDR3 region is CASSMDPTRQNTEAFF. In DNA, the CDR3 is TGTGCCAGTAGTATGGATCCCACAAGACAGAACACTGAAGCTTTCTTT. The rearrangement joins TRBV19 to TRBJ1-1; D is unclear. The germline V and J ends were trimmed by 3 bases and 1 base, with 15 bases remaining between them. CDR3 length equals 16 residues. The V gene's germline CDR1 is LNHDA and CDR2 SQIVND (reference sequence). The variable domain in full, completed from reference TRBV19 and TRBJ1-1, reads DGGITQSPKYLFRKEGQNVTLSCEQNLNHDAMYWYRQDPGQGLRLIYYSQIVNDFQKGDIAEGYSVSREKKESFPLTVTSAQKNPTAFYLCASSMDPTRQNTEAFFGQGTRLTVV.